This entry features one TCR beta chain sequence. Its antigen remains unidentified. Sequencing libraries made from TCR beta cDNA carried unique molecular identifiers. TCRdb itself ran the PCR reads through MiXCR, one entry per CDR3 protein. The sample has roughly 160,000 distinct CDR3 sequences, roughly 40% seen once. This record comes from a study of post-analysis software for immune sequencing data. Overall study: Secondary progressive, relapsing-remitting and progressive-relapsing multiple sclerosis were among the included disease courses. Regarding the study as a whole: Strong co-clustering by F measure linked samples that shared a preparation batch. For normalized Chao1 diversity, multiple sclerosis patients scored significantly lower than controls did.

V shed 5 bases and J 5 bases; nucleotides not matched to a gene: 11. Looked up from germline, CDR1 is SEHNR and CDR2 is FQNEAQ (reference sequence). CDR3 length: 15 amino acids. The source was blood, collected after autologous hematopoietic stem cell transplantation. This receptor was obtained from a girl under 18 with multiple sclerosis. The V and J genes are TRBV7-9 and TRBJ2-5; 7 bases are a match to TRBD1. CDR3 coding DNA: TGTGCCAGCAGCGCGCGATCAGGGGGTTCGGAGACCCAGTACTTC. Translated: CASSARSGGSETQYF.